This TCR beta chain derives from a study of T cells in Graves' hyperthyroidism and ophthalmopathy. Patients affected by ophthalmopathy presented a Clinical Activity Score of at least 3, a NOSPECS grade of at least 4, and disease duration below 3 months. This clonotype has at least ten counts. Its antigen is as yet unknown. The CDR3 extends over 15 amino acids. Germline CDR1 MNHNS, CDR2 SASEGT. V was trimmed by 5 bases and J by 7 bases, leaving 18 bases between them. TCR beta CDR3 regions were amplified from RNA transcripts. HTBI primers were used for first-round RT-PCR of the TCR CDR3. TCRdb re-called the multiplex PCR reads through MiXCR, storing one row per CDR3 protein. This table holds under 350,000 distinct CDR3 sequences, about 18% found once. General observations from the study: Before onset, by a median of around 6.4 months, the model predicted ophthalmopathy. Patients with ophthalmopathy were separated from those with stable hyperthyroidism by a 13 V-J model.

What was sequenced was blood. The chain combines TRBV6-1 with TRBJ1-3; D might be TRBD1 (5 bases). This sequence was found in a woman aged 60-75 years with Graves' ophthalmopathy. The CDR3 DNA follows: TGTGCCAGCAGTTCCCGACAGTCGCTCTGGAACACCATATATTTT. Translated, it gives CASSSRQSLWNTIYF.